These 7 T cell receptor beta chains share one sample of origin, sequenced in a study of blood T cell repertoires in COVID-19. Using immunoSEQ multiplex PCR, the repertoire was profiled, and TCRdb retains in-frame clones only, with some absent. Among approximately 150,000 clones listed, about 85% were seen once. Input material: PBMCs or T cells enriched from blood (not recorded which). Receptors were obtained from a woman between 50 and 59 years old who had recovered from COVID-19.

There are a few counts of this clone. The chain joins TRBV18 to TRBJ2-7; D is possibly TRBD2 (7 bases). Germline V gene data show CDR1 as KGHSH and CDR2 as LQKENI. Trimming cost V 3 bases and J 5 bases, with 14 bases left between them. The CDR3 runs to 14 residues. This CDR3 reads CASSPMGGAHEQYF. The DNA for the CDR3 is TGTGCCAGCTCACCGATGGGGGGGGCCCACGAGCAGTACTTC.

Worth noting for this clone: Its ends do not fully match the called genes, so a read error is possible. The V gene is TRBV7-2, the J gene TRBJ1-1; 8 nucleotides match TRBD1. Germline CDR1 reads SGHTA; CDR2 reads FQGNSA. The CDR3 contains 13 residues. The CDR3 loop is CASSYIPPGGDSF. In DNA form, the CDR3 reads TGTGCCAGCAGCTATATCCCTCCAGGGGGCGACAGCTTT.

CDR3 nucleotides: TGTGCCAGCAGCCAAGCTATGGACAGGGCGACAAACATTCAGTACTTC. This gives the protein CASSQAMDRATNIQYF. The rearrangement links TRBV14 to TRBJ2-4, with 8 bases that match TRBD1. Germline V gene sequence: CDR1 SGHDN, CDR2 FVKESK. The trim removed 1 base at V and 6 bases at J, leaving 8 bases unmatched. The CDR3 length is 16 residues.

The chain links TRBV7-8 to TRBJ2-7; a weak D match, TRBD2 (6 bases). CDR3 length: 16 amino acids. Germline CDR1 reads SGHVS; CDR2 reads FQNEAQ. Trimming left V 3 bases short and J 6 bases short, with 21 bases between. The CDR3 spells CASSFGLRPGVSEQYF. In nucleotides, the CDR3 is TGTGCCAGCAGCTTCGGTTTGCGGCCGGGAGTGAGCGAGCAGTACTTC.

CDR3 coding DNA: TGTGCCAGCAGCCTAGCGGGAGGGTTGAGGAGGGGGTCCTACGAGCAGTACTTC. It codes for CASSLAGGLRRGSYEQYF. The chain combines TRBV3-1 (or the pseudogene TRBV3-2) with TRBJ2-7; 11 positions match TRBD2. Trimming removed 4 bases from V and 1 base from J; junction bases left unmatched: 12. Germline CDR1 LGHDT, CDR2 YNNKEL (reference sequence). The length of the CDR3 is 18 residues.

In this sample, this clone turned up a few times. The V gene is TRBV5-5, the J gene TRBJ1-6, with 9 bases that match TRBD1. Losses at the gene ends were 4 bases for V and 6 bases for J; bases not matched to a gene: 5. There are 15 residues in the CDR3. Germline CDR1 reads SGHKS; CDR2 reads YYEKEE (reference sequence). The CDR3 sequence is CASSVPTGGNSPLHF. CDR3 DNA sequence: TGTGCCAGCAGCGTACCGACAGGGGGTAATTCACCCCTCCACTTT. The full variable domain, with the rest looked up from reference TRBV5-5 and TRBJ1-6, is DAGVTQSPTHLIKTRGQQVTLRCSPISGHKSVSWYQQVLGQGPQFIFQYYEKEERGRGNFPDRFSARQFPNYSSELNVNALLLGDSALYLCASSVPTGGNSPLHFGNGTRLTVT.

The gene calls are TRBV7-2 and TRBJ2-7; TRBD2 agrees at 11 bases. The germline V gene has CDR1 SGHTA and CDR2 FQGNSA. This CDR3 has 15 residues. J lost 6 bases, V lost 4 bases, and 8 bases had no gene match. The CDR3 spells CASSSSLAGELEQYF. DNA of the CDR3: TGTGCCAGCAGCTCCTCACTAGCGGGAGAGCTCGAGCAGTACTTC.